These T cell receptor beta chains were read from a single sample in a study of cytomegalovirus exposure and HLA in healthy donors. Produced via immunoSEQ multiplex PCR; TCRdb's table is partial and in-frame only. This table holds more than 200,000 clones, 83% found once. The sample taken for sequencing was PBMCs. The receptor set was obtained from a girl aged 5 to 17 in good health and CMV-seronegative. The CDR3 runs from the conserved cysteine through the conserved F or W. D genes are given only for firm matches. Some rows mark clone size as missing; the rest say once, few, many or name a class of expanded clone.

>TRBV28|TRBJ1-2|-|-
CASSWGGEAPYGYTF
TGTGCCAGCAGTTGGGGGGGGGAGGCACCCTATGGCTACACCTTC
>TRBV6-5|TRBJ1-2|-|-
CATSPGDGPYGYTF
TGTGCCACCTCCCCGGGGGACGGGCCCTATGGCTACACCTTC
>TRBV30|TRBJ2-2|-|-
CAWSVWETGELFF
TGTGCCTGGAGTGTTTGGGAGACCGGGGAGCTGTTTTTT
>TRBV2|TRBJ2-3|-|TRBD2
CASSELAGGTDTQYF
TGTGCCAGCAGTGAACTAGCGGGGGGCACAGATACGCAGTATTTT
>TRBV4-3|TRBJ1-2|-|-
CASSPYRGYGYTF
TGCGCCAGCAGCCCTTATCGGGGGTATGGCTACACCTTC
>TRBV30|TRBJ2-3|-|TRBD1
CAWDRGSTDTQYF
TGTGCCTGGGACAGGGGAAGCACAGATACGCAGTATTTT
>TRBV10-1|TRBJ2-1|-|TRBD1
CASSAGQGLTEQFF
TGCGCCAGCAGTGCGGGACAGGGATTAACTGAGCAGTTCTTC
>TRBV29-1|TRBJ1-1|-|-
CSAPLGGTEAFF
TGCAGCGCCCCCTTGGGGGGAACTGAAGCTTTCTTT
>TRBV4-1|TRBJ1-6|-|-
CASSQDNPPLHF
TGCGCCAGCAGCCAAGATAATCCACCCCTCCACTTT
>TRBV5-4|TRBJ1-2|-|-
CASSSLGGGGYTF
TGTGCCAGCAGCTCCCTGGGGGGGGGTGGCTACACCTTC
>TRBV4-1|TRBJ2-1|once|-
CASSQGGIPRRADNEQFF
TGCGCCAGCAGCCAAGGAGGTATCCCAAGGCGGGCGGACAATGAGCAGTTCTTC